The present TCR beta chain was sequenced within a study of identifying expanded T cells in peripheral blood (dated by TCRdb to between 2017 and 2020). General notes on the study: Four technical replicates, made by sequencing separate aliquots from the same pool of genomic DNA, were compared pairwise. Study-wide findings and limitations: Between technical replicates the binomial model flagged approximately 1.2 differentially abundant clones, whereas over roughly two weeks the binomial model flagged about 16.4 and over approximately four weeks 19 to 20. The authors expected that biological variance in healthy repertoires might rise further over much longer intervals, such as months to years. Across all healthy-donor time intervals, the beta-binomial model significantly lowered both the number of clones called differentially abundant and the false-positive rate. Variance in clone template counts between two-week samples significantly increased with total template count across all healthy donors.

The immunoSEQ Assay, which uses bias-controlled multiplex PCR amplification of genomic DNA, was used to profile TCRbeta CDR3 regions. Per the original workflow: The absolute abundance of each unique TCRbeta CDR3 region was quantified after sequences were collapsed and filtered. Differential abundance was tested with a binomial (Fisher-equivalent) model and with a beta-binomial model adding time-dependent variance fitted from healthy donors. Clones with fewer than 5 combined templates were excluded, and clones with Benjamini-Hochberg FDR below 0.01 were called differentially abundant. The form v = (b*log(k)+a)^2 was used to model beta-binomial variance as a function of total template count across the two samples. The source is immuneACCESS, and TCRdb retained only in-frame sequences with V and J called. Part of the clones is not carried over; for the studies checked, unresolved V genes explain less than half of this, and the remainder is unexplained. That table is the source of V, J and clone size, and D and trimming were worked out from the DNA. The sample includes roughly 75,000 clones, with almost 90% observed a single time. The ten most abundant clones make up about 3.3% of the sample.

No immune events such as infections were documented for the healthy donors during the collection period. Healthy-donor blood repertoires served as a training cohort to calibrate time-dependent variance in a beta-binomial model of T-cell clone differential abundance. The training cohort included around 10 healthy donors, of whom 3 were female and 7 were male. Donor ages ranged from roughly 29 to 64 years, with an average of roughly 40 years. Whole blood was collected from each healthy donor at three time points spaced 2 to 3 weeks apart and obtained from a commercial supplier. For immunosequencing, genomic DNA was extracted from whole blood that had not been sorted. Its CDR3 holds 15 amino acids, cysteine through phenylalanine. Of all the DNA, just the CDR3 is kept, 45 bases in frame from base 1. V trim: 5 bases; J trim: 3 bases; unmatched bases: 10. Based on the germline V gene, the CDR1 and CDR2 sequences are MNHEY and SVGAGI.

Worth noting for this clone: What this receptor recognizes is not known. Qualities for individual bases were not recorded, and no much larger clone is one base off.

Rearrangement joined TRBV6-5 to TRBJ2-7, with 7 bases matching TRBD2. Source material: blood. The receptor's source is a person between 18 and 75 years old in good health. The base sequence is TGTGCCAGCAGTCTTGGACTAGTGAAGGGCTACGAGCAGTACTTC. Its translation is CASSLGLVKGYEQYF.